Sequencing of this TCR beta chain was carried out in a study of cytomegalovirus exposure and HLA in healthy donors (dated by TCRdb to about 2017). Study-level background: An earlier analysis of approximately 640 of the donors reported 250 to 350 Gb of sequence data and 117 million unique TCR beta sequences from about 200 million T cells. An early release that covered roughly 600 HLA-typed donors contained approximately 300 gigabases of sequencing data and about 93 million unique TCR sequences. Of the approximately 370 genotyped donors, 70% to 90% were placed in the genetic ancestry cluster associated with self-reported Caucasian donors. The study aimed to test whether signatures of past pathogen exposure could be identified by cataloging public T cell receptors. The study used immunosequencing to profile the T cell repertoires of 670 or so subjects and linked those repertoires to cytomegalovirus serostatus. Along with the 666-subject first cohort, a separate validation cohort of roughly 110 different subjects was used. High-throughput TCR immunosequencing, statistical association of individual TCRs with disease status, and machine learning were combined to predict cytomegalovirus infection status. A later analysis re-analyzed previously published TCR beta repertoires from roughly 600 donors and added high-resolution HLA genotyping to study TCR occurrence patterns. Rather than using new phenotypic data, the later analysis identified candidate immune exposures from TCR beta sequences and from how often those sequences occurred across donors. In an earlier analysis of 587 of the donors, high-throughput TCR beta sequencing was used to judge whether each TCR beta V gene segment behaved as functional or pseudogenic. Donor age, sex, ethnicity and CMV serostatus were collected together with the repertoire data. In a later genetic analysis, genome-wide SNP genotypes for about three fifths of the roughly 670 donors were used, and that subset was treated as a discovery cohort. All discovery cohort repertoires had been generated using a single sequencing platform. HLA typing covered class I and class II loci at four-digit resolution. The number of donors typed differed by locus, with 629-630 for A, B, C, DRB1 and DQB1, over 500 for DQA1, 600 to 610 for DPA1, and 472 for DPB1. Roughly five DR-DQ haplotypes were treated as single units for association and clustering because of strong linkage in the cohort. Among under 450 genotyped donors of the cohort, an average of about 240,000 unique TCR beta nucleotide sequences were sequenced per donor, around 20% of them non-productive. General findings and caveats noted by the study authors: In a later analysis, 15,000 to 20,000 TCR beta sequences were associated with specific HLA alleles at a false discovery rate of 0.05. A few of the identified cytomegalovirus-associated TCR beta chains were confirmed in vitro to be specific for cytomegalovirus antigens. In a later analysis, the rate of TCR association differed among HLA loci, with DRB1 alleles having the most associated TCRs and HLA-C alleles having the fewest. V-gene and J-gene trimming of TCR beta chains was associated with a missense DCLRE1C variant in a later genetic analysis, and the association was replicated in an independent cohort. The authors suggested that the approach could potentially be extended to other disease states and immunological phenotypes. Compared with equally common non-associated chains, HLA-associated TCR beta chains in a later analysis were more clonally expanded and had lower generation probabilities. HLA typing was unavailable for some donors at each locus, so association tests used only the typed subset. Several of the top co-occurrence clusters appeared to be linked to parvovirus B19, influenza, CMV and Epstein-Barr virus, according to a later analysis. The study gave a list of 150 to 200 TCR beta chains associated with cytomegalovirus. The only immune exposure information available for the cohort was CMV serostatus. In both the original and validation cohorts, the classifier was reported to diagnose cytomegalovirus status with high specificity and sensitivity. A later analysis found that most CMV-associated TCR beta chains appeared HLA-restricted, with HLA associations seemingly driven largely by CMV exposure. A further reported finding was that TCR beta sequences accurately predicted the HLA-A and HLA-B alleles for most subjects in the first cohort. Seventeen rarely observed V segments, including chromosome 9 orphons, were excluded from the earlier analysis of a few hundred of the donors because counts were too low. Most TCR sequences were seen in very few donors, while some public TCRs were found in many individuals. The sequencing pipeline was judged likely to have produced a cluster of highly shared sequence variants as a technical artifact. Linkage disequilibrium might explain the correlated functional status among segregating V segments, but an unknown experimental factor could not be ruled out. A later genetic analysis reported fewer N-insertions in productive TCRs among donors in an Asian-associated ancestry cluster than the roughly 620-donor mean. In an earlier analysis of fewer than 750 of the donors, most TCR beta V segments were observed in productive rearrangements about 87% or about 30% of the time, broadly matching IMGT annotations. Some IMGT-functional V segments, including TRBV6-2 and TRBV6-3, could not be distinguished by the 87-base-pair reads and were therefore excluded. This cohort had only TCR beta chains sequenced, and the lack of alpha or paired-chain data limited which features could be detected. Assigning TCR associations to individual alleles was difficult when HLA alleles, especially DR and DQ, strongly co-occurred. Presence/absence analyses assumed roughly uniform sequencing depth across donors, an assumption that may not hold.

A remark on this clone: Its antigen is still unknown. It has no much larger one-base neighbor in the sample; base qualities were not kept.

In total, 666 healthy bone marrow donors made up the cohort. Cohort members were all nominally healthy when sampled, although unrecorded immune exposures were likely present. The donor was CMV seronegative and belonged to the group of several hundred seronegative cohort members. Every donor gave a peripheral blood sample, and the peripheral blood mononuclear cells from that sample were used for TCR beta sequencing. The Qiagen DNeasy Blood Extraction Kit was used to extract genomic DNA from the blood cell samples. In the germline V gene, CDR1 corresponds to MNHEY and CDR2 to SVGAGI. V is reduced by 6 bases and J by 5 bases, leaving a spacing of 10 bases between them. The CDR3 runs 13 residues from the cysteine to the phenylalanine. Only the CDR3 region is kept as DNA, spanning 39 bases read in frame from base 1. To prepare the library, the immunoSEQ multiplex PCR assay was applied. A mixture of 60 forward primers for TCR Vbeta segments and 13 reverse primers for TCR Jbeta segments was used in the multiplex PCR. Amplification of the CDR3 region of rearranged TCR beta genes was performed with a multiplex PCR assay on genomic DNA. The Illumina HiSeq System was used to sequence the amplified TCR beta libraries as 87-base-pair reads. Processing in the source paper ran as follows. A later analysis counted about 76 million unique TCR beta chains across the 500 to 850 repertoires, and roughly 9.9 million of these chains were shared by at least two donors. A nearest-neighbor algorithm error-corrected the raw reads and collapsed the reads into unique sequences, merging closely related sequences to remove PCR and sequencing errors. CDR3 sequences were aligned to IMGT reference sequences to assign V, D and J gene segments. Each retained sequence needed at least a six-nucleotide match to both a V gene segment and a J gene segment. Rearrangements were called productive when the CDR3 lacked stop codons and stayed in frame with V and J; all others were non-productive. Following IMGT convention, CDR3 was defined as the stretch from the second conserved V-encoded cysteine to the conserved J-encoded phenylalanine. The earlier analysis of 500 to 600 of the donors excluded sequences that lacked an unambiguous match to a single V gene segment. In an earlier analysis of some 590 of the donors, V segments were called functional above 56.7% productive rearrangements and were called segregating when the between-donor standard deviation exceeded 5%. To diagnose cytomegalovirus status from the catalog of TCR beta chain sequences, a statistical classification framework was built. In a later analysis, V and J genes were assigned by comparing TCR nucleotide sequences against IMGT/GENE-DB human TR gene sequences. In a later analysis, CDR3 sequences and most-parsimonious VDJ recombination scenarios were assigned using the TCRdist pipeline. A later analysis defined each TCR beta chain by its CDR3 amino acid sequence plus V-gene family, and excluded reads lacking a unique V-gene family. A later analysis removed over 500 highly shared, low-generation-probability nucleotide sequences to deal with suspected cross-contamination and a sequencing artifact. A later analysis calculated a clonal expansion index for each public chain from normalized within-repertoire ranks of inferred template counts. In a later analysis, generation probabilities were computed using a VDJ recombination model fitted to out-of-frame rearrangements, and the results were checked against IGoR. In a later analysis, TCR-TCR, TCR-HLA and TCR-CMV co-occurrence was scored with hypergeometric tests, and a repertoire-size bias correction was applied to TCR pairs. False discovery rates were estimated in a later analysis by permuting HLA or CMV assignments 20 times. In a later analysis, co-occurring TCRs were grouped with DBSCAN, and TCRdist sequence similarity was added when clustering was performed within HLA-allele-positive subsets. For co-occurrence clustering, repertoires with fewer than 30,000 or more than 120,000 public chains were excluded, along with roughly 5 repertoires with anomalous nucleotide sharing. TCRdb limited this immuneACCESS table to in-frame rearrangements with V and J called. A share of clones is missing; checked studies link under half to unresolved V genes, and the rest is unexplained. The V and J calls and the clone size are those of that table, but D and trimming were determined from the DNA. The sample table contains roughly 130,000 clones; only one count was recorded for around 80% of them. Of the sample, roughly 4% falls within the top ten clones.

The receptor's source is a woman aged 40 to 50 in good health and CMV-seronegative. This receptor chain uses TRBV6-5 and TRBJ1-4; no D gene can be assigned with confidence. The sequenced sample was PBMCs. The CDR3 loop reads CASSLHFNEKLFF. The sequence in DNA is TGTGCCAGCAGCTTACATTTCAATGAAAAACTGTTTTTT.